Listed below are T cell receptor beta chains from one sample, sequenced in a study of regulatory T cells in long-lasting Graves disease. One entry per CDR3 protein, called by TCRdb with MiXCR from the multiplex PCR reads. The sample comprises 350,000 to 400,000 distinct CDR3 sequences, 15% to 19% of which are singletons, and 22% rests with the top ten. The starting material was peripheral blood mononuclear cells (PBMCs), obtained at new diagnosis, from a patient treated with antithyroid drugs. Every receptor here comes from a female donor with Graves disease. Both conserved end residues are part of each CDR3. Fields, in order: clone size, V gene, J gene, D gene, CDR3 DNA, CDR3 protein. A D gene is named only where the DNA matches it firmly. Where a row states a size, it is once, few, many or the class of an expanded clone; other rows omit it.

many,TRBV29-1,TRBJ2-7,-,TGCAGCGTTGAAGTGTCGACCTCAATATCCGAGCAGTACTTC,CSVEVSTSISEQYF
many,TRBV9,TRBJ1-1,-,TGTGCCAGCAGCGTAGCCGCACAGGGTAACACTGAAGCTTTCTTT,CASSVAAQGNTEAFF
many,TRBV7-3,TRBJ2-1,-,TGTGCCAGCAGCTTATCAGGGCCTTTAAACAATGAGCAGTTCTTC,CASSLSGPLNNEQFF
many,TRBV6-2/TRBV6-3,TRBJ2-7,-,TGTGCCAGCAACGACTTGAAAACCTACGAGCAGTACTTC,CASNDLKTYEQYF
-,TRBV19,TRBJ2-2,TRBD1,TGTGCCAGTACCACATACAGGGGAGAAGGCGGGGAGCTGTTTTTT,CASTTYRGEGGELFF
-,TRBV7-2,TRBJ2-2,TRBD1,TGTGCCAGCAGTATGGACAGGGGAGGTTCAGGCACCGGGGAGCTGTTTTTT,CASSMDRGGSGTGELFF
few,TRBV6-2/TRBV6-3,TRBJ2-3,TRBD1,TGTGCCAGCAGTGAATTCCGGGACAGGGACACAGATACGCAGTATTTT,CASSEFRDRDTDTQYF
-,TRBV5-1,TRBJ1-4,TRBD1,TGCGCCAGCAGCTTGGTTACAGGGGGCGAGGAAAAACTGTTTTTT,CASSLVTGGEEKLFF
many,TRBV7-9,TRBJ2-7,TRBD2,TGTGCCAGCAGCAAATCTAGCGGGCACTACGAGCAGTACTTC,CASSKSSGHYEQYF
many,TRBV5-1,TRBJ2-3,-,TGCGCCAGCATTTCTAGCGAGGGCACAGATACGCAGTATTTT,CASISSEGTDTQYF
few,TRBV7-3,TRBJ1-1,-,TGTGCCAGCAGCTTAACGAAACAGAAGAACACTGAAGCTTTCTTT,CASSLTKQKNTEAFF
many,TRBV11-2,TRBJ2-2,-,TGTGCCAGCAGCCCCGGGAAGGGCGCGCTGTTTTTT,CASSPGKGALFF
-,TRBV7-2,TRBJ2-1,-,TGTGCCAGCAGCTTATCTTATGAGCAGTTCTTC,CASSLSYEQFF
many,TRBV6-2/TRBV6-3,TRBJ2-5,-,TGTGCCAGCAGCCGAACCCCACAGGTTTGGGGAAAGACCCAGTACTTC,CASSRTPQVWGKTQYF
few,TRBV13,TRBJ1-2,-,TGTGCCAGCAGTCTCGGCCGGGAGCTGGGGTCTGGCTACACCTTC,CASSLGRELGSGYTF
many,TRBV20-1,TRBJ2-7,-,TGCAGTGCTAGAGGTGCCCCACTAACGGGGACCTACGAGCAGTACTTC,CSARGAPLTGTYEQYF
many,TRBV11-2,TRBJ2-7,TRBD1,TGTGCCAGCAGCTTAGCTCGGGACAGACTATACGAGCAGTACTTC,CASSLARDRLYEQYF
many,TRBV7-2,TRBJ2-3,TRBD2,TGTGCCAACGCAGCGGGGAGCACAGATACGCAGTATTTT,CANAAGSTDTQYF
many,TRBV9,TRBJ2-1,TRBD1,TGTGCCAGCAGCCCCCGGACAGGGGGCAGGACGTCAGAGCAGTTCTTC,CASSPRTGGRTSEQFF
-,TRBV24-1,TRBJ1-5,-,TGTGCCACCAGTGGTCCCGCAGGGATCAATCAGCCCCAGCATTTT,CATSGPAGINQPQHF
many,TRBV2,TRBJ1-1,-,TGTGCCAGCAGTGAAGGCAGAAACACTGAAGCTTTCTTT,CASSEGRNTEAFF
-,TRBV5-1,TRBJ1-1,TRBD1,TGCGCCAGCAGCTTAGGGACAGTTCTACTCCTGAACACTGAAGCTTTCTTT,CASSLGTVLLLNTEAFF
-,TRBV27,TRBJ2-1,-,TGTGCCAGCAGTCAGGACATGTTAAATGAGCAGTTCTTC,CASSQDMLNEQFF
many,TRBV7-9,TRBJ1-4,-,TGTGCCAGCCTAGGATCAGCCTTTAATGAAAAACTGTTTTTT,CASLGSAFNEKLFF
few,TRBV19,TRBJ1-1,-,TGTGCCAGTAGTATAGGGGCAGCGATGAACACTGAAGCTTTCTTT,CASSIGAAMNTEAFF
-,TRBV3-1,TRBJ2-2,TRBD2,TGTGCCAGCAGCCAAGAACCGGGGGGGCCAGTCGGGGAGCTGTTTTTT,CASSQEPGGPVGELFF
many,TRBV20-1,TRBJ2-1,-,TGCAGTGGGAGCGGAGGTAACAATGAGCAGTTCTTC,CSGSGGNNEQFF
many,TRBV7-2,TRBJ1-2,-,TGTGCCAGCAGGACCGCCGGGACATTAGGAGGCTACACCTTC,CASRTAGTLGGYTF